Included here is one TCR beta chain sequence, with context. What it binds is not known. Germline V gene data show CDR1 as SNHLY and CDR2 as FYNNEI. The CDR3 contains 15 residues. Trimming took 7 bases from V and 0 from J, leaving 15 bases between them. These data belong to a study of T cell responses to AZD1222 COVID-19 vaccine. Study details: Recipients boosted at about 4 weeks or about 12 weeks are pooled. Study-wide findings and caveats: The study reported that nearly half of spike-specific TCRs target unmutated variant regions. Donors in the cohort were predominantly white British and more often female, and clonal diversity was possibly underestimated.

Using immunoSEQ multiplex PCR, the repertoire was profiled, and TCRdb retains in-frame clones only, with some absent. The table has some 89,000 clones, roughly nine tenths seen once; the top ten hold 3%. This clonotype was sampled from an adult in good health. V gene TRBV2 combines with J gene TRBJ1-1, with D possibly being TRBD1 (5 bases). Sequenced material: peripheral blood, taken on day 0 of AZD1222 vaccination. CDR3 nucleotide sequence: TGTGCCAGCATGAACCAGGGTGGGGTGAACACTGAAGCTTTCTTT. The encoded protein is CASMNQGGVNTEAFF. Complete variable domain (other parts from reference TRBV2 and TRBJ1-1): EPEVTQTPSHQVTQMGQEVILRCVPISNHLYFYWYRQILGQKVEFLVSFYNNEISEKSEIFDDQFSVERPDGSNFTLKIRSTKLEDSAMYFCASMNQGGVNTEAFFGQGTRLTVV.